This T cell receptor beta chain was profiled in a study of blood T cell repertoires in COVID-19. Across the study: COVID-19 samples from acute and convalescent phases originated in the United States, Italy and Spain.

In the authors' workflow: From reference gene primer amplification, estimates of nucleated cell counts were derived. The table came from immunoSEQ multiplex PCR; TCRdb's copy has only in-frame clones and leaves some out. V, J and clone size were drawn from that table, and D and trimming were deduced from the DNA. The sample has under 250,000 clones, around nine tenths seen once. Germline V gene sequence: CDR1 KGHSH, CDR2 LQKENI. The CDR3 is 13 amino acids. Trimming removed 6 bases at V and 12 bases at J, with 17 bases between. This receptor was obtained from an older woman who had recovered from COVID-19. This chain joins TRBV18 and TRBJ1-4, with D possibly being TRBD1 (6 bases). Source material: peripheral blood. The DNA of the CDR3 is TGTGCCAGCTCGACCGGGACCCCAGGGGAACTGTTTTTT. This gives the protein CASSTGTPGELFF.